This T cell receptor beta chain emerged from a study of shared T cell receptors in the human thymus. This CDR3 is 14 amino acids long. V was pared by 1 base and J by 5 bases, with 11 bases between. Germline CDR1 MGHRA, CDR2 YSYEKL. Using immunoSEQ multiplex PCR, the repertoire was profiled, and TCRdb retains in-frame clones only, with some absent. The sample comprises 600,000 to 900,000 clones, 80% to 90% of which are singletons, and around 0.0094% rests with the top ten. These sequences were also reported in another study, on human thymus T cells. According to that study: Resections obtained during corrective heart surgery supplied the thymus tissue. Related research described thymic repertoires that were highly overlapping among unrelated individuals.

This receptor was obtained from a girl in the first two years of life with a congenital heart defect. J is TRBJ2-5 and V is TRBV4-1; possibly TRBD1 for D (6 bases). The specimen was thymocytes. CDR3 in amino acids: CASSQVRTAETQYF. The DNA of the CDR3 is TGCGCCAGCAGCCAAGTTAGGACAGCGGAGACCCAGTACTTC.